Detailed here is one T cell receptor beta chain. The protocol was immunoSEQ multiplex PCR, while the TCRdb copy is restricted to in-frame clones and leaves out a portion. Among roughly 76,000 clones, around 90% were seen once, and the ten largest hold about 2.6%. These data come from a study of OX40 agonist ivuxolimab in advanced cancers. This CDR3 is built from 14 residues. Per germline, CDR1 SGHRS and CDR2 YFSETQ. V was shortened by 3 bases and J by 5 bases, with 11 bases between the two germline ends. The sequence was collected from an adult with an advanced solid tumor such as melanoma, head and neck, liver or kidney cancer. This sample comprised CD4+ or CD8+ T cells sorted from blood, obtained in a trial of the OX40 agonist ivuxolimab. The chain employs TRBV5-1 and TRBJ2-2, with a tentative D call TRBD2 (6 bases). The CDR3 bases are TGCGCCAGCAGCTGGGACTCAGTAACCGGGGAGCTGTTTTTT. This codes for CASSWDSVTGELFF.